Following are 31 T cell receptor beta chains from one sample sequenced in a study of blood T cell repertoires in COVID-19. TCRdb's table, derived via immunoSEQ multiplex PCR, lists solely in-frame clones and lacks some. The data show about 140,000 clones, roughly 80% seen once. Sequenced input: peripheral blood. Receptors were obtained from a woman aged 45-65 years with active or convalescent COVID-19.

The chain has TRBV11-2 and TRBJ2-2, with a weak D call TRBD2 (5 bases). The CDR3 has 15 amino acids. Germline V lookup: CDR1 SGHAT, CDR2 FQNNGV. V gave up 3 bases and J gave up 0 bases, with 8 bases separating them. The CDR3 sequence is CASSFSGANTGELFF. CDR3 sequence (DNA): TGTGCCAGCAGCTTTTCCGGGGCGAACACCGGGGAGCTGTTTTTT.

The chain employs TRBV6-5 and TRBJ1-5, with TRBD1 matching over 12 bases. J gave up 7 bases and V 10 bases, and 8 bases lay outside the gene matches. CDR3 length equals 14 residues. The V gene's germline CDR1 is MNHEY and CDR2 SVGAGI. The CDR3 sequence: CATKGQGAEQPQHF. DNA for the CDR3: TGTGCCACCAAGGGACAGGGGGCGGAACAGCCCCAGCATTTT.

J is TRBJ1-2 and V is TRBV3-1 (or the pseudogene TRBV3-2), with D unresolved. Germline CDR1 is LGHDT and CDR2 is YNNKEL (reference sequence). CDR3 length: 12 residues. V shed 4 bases and J shed 4 bases, with 7 bases lying between them. In DNA form, the CDR3 reads TGTGCCAGCAGCCCTCTAGGCTATGGCTACACCTTC. It yields the protein CASSPLGYGYTF.

This chain connects TRBV3-1 (or the pseudogene TRBV3-2) to TRBJ2-1; tentative D call: TRBD2 (5 bases). CDR1 and CDR2 (germline): LGHDT, YNNKEL (reference sequence). Trimming stripped 1 base from V and 12 bases from J, with 13 bases between. The CDR3 covers 13 residues. The CDR3 DNA follows: TGTGCCAGCAGCCAAGTCCAGCGGAACGTGCAGTTCTTC. It encodes CASSQVQRNVQFF.

The chain carries TRBV7-3 and TRBJ2-3; D uncertain. V was shortened by 4 bases and J by 2 bases, with 10 bases between the two germline ends. Germline CDR1 is SGHTA and CDR2 is FQGTGA. This CDR3 has 14 amino acids. The CDR3 sequence: CASSSRYSTDTQYF. The CDR3 bases are TGTGCCAGCAGCTCGAGATACTCCACAGATACGCAGTATTTT.

The chain carries TRBV4-3 and TRBJ2-3; 9 bases agree with TRBD2. Per germline, CDR1 LGHNA and CDR2 YSLEER. Trimming removed 0 bases from V and 1 base from J; junction bases left unmatched: 8. CDR3 length: 18 amino acids. DNA of the CDR3: TGCGCCAGCAGCCAAGACCGGTTGCGGGAGGGCCGCACAGATACGCAGTATTTT. Translation gives CASSQDRLREGRTDTQYF.

V usage is TRBV9 and J usage is TRBJ2-1; D call uncertain. Trimming removed 0 bases from V and 0 bases from J, with 7 bases in between. Germline V gene sequence: CDR1 SGDLS, CDR2 YYNGEE. This CDR3 is built from 15 residues. The chain's CDR3 is CASSVAPSSYNEQFF. CDR3 DNA sequence: TGTGCCAGCAGCGTAGCCCCGAGCTCCTACAATGAGCAGTTCTTC.

This chain joins TRBV3-1 (or the pseudogene TRBV3-2) and TRBJ1-6; D may be TRBD1 (5 bases). The CDR3 is 14 residues long. V gave up 0 bases and J gave up 10 bases, with 10 bases separating them. CDR1 is LGHDT, CDR2 YNNKEL, per germline (reference sequence). CDR3 sequence: CASSQDYSGSPLHF. Written as DNA, the CDR3 is TGTGCCAGCAGCCAAGATTATTCAGGGTCACCCCTCCACTTT.

This chain links TRBV4-3 with TRBJ2-7, with a weak D call TRBD2 (6 bases). With 1 base removed from V and 7 bases from J, the gap between germline ends came to 17 bases. Germline CDR1 and CDR2: LGHNA and YSLEER. The CDR3 has 15 amino acids. CDR3 region: CASSQALTGVGEQYF. The CDR3 DNA is TGCGCCAGCAGCCAAGCATTAACGGGAGTGGGGGAGCAGTACTTC.

The V and J genes are TRBV5-4 and TRBJ2-3; possibly TRBD2 for D (6 bases). The CDR3 extends over 14 amino acids. The germline V gene encodes CDR1 SGHNT and CDR2 YYREEE (reference sequence). Trimming took 1 base from V and 0 from J, leaving 6 bases between them. CDR3 coding DNA: TGTGCCAGCAGCTTGAGCGGGAGCACAGATACGCAGTATTTT. It encodes CASSLSGSTDTQYF.

CDR3: CSVNRGLTEAFF. CDR3 DNA sequence: TGCAGCGTTAACAGGGGGCTCACTGAAGCTTTCTTT. The chain is built from TRBV29-1 and TRBJ1-1, with TRBD1 matching over 9 bases. The CDR3 extends over 12 amino acids. Germline values: CDR1 SQVTM, CDR2 ANQGSEA. The trim removed 5 bases at V and 4 bases at J, leaving 2 bases unmatched.

The CDR3 here is CASSKGPNTGELFF. The CDR3 DNA sequence: TGTGCCAGTAGCAAGGGGCCGAACACCGGGGAGCTGTTTTTT. The chain uses TRBV19 and TRBJ2-2, with a weak D call TRBD1 (5 bases). Trimming removed 6 bases from V and 0 bases from J, with 8 bases in between. Per the germline V gene, CDR1 is LNHDA and CDR2 is SQIVND (reference sequence). The CDR3 is made up of 14 amino acids.

The rearrangement links TRBV7-2 to TRBJ2-3, with D possibly TRBD1 on 5 matching bases. This CDR3 comprises 15 residues. Trimming left V 1 base short and J 2 bases short, with 10 bases between. The germline V gene has CDR1 SGHTA and CDR2 FQGNSA. In nucleotides, the CDR3 is TGTGCCAGCAGCTTAGGTCCAGGGATCACAGATACGCAGTATTTT. Its protein product is CASSLGPGITDTQYF.

This clone was seen just once. V and J are TRBV21-1 and TRBJ2-7; the table calls TRBD1, which could not be checked here. TRBV21-1 is reported as a pseudogene. The CDR3 sequence is 14 residues long. CDR3 in amino acids: CASSNRADLRAQYF. Written as DNA, the CDR3 is TGTGCCAGCAGCAACAGGGCAGATCTACGAGCGCAGTACTTC.

The V gene is TRBV21-1, the J gene TRBJ1-2; the table's TRBD1 call for D was not verified on the DNA. TRBV21-1 is noted as a pseudogene. This CDR3 comprises 14 residues. CDR3: CASSKWYRIYGYTF. CDR3 bases: TGTGCCAGCAGCAAATGGTACAGGATCTATGGCTACACCTTC.

This sequence joins TRBV7-9 and TRBJ1-2; no reliable D call. This CDR3 spans 13 amino acids. V gave up 2 bases and J gave up 8 bases, with 12 bases separating them. Per germline, CDR1 SEHNR and CDR2 FQNEAQ (reference sequence). The CDR3 nucleotides are TGTGCCAGCAGCTTATCTGGGGAGGTCGGCTACACCTTC. Protein product: CASSLSGEVGYTF.

The chain uses TRBV7-3 and TRBJ2-3; 11 bases align to TRBD1. Germline V gene sequence: CDR1 SGHTA, CDR2 FQGTGA. V trimming: 5 bases; J trimming: 10 bases; junction bases outside the gene matches: 5. The CDR3 covers 13 residues. The CDR3 loop reads CASSPQDRGPQYF. The DNA for the CDR3 is TGTGCCAGCAGCCCCCAGGACAGGGGGCCGCAGTATTTT.

This chain connects TRBV7-2 to TRBJ2-5; 10 bases align to TRBD1. Unmatched junction bases numbered 10, after V lost 1 base and J lost 5 bases. Per germline, CDR1 SGHTA and CDR2 FQGNSA. This CDR3 region has 17 residues. The CDR3 here is CASSLGTGGWGGETQYF. In DNA form, the CDR3 reads TGTGCCAGCAGCTTAGGGACAGGGGGTTGGGGAGGGGAGACCCAGTACTTC.

The chain is built from TRBV19 and TRBJ2-7; D might be TRBD2 (6 bases). V was trimmed by 3 bases and J by 4 bases, leaving 13 bases between them. Germline lookup yields CDR1 LNHDA and CDR2 SQIVND (reference sequence). This CDR3 comprises 14 residues. The CDR3 loop is CASSMMAGSYEQYF. The CDR3 DNA reads as TGTGCCAGTAGTATGATGGCGGGGAGTTACGAGCAGTACTTC.

The CDR3 sequence is CASSAQGAGNTIYF. In DNA, the CDR3 is TGTGCCAGCAGCGCGCAGGGGGCTGGAAACACCATATATTTT. The chain is built from TRBV7-9 and TRBJ1-3, with 7 bases lining up with TRBD1. CDR1 and CDR2 (germline): SEHNR, FQNEAQ (reference sequence). V dropped 5 bases and J dropped 2; count of bases not matched to a gene: 3. This CDR3 has 14 residues.

This clone was found a few times. The gene calls are TRBV18 and TRBJ1-5; D is possibly TRBD1 (6 bases). Trimming took 3 bases from V and 2 from J, leaving 11 bases between them. The CDR3 extends over 15 amino acids. CDR1 KGHSH and CDR2 LQKENI come from the germline V gene. CDR3 in DNA: TGTGCCAGCTCACCCAGGGCAGGGGGCAATCAGCCCCAGCATTTT. Amino acid sequence: CASSPRAGGNQPQHF.

V gene TRBV9 combines with J gene TRBJ2-3; D gene ambiguous. This CDR3 region has 15 residues. Trimming left V 3 bases short and J 6 bases short, with 17 bases between. Germline V gene lookup returns CDR1 SGDLS and CDR2 YYNGEE. CDR3 region: CASSASETPDDTQYF. CDR3 coding DNA: TGTGCCAGCAGCGCAAGCGAGACCCCGGATGATACGCAGTATTTT.

This chain uses TRBV28 with TRBJ1-5; D remains unclear. Germline loops: CDR1 MDHEN, CDR2 SYDVKM. The CDR3 consists of 14 residues. V was shortened by 4 bases and J by 4 bases, with 11 bases between the two germline ends. CDR3 bases: TGTGCCAGCAGTTCGACTCTTGCGAATCAGCCCCAGCATTTT. Its protein product is CASSSTLANQPQHF.

This clone was detected once. The rearrangement uses TRBV7-9 and TRBJ1-1, with D perhaps TRBD1 (6 bases). Germline V CDR1 and CDR2: SEHNR, FQNEAQ (reference sequence). The CDR3 sequence is 13 residues long. The V and J ends lost 6 bases and 2 bases respectively, with 10 bases between them. The CDR3 loop reads CASSTQGNTEAFF. CDR3 coding DNA: TGTGCCAGCAGTACACAGGGAAACACTGAAGCTTTCTTT.

The CDR3: CASKGEEKTQYF. CDR3 sequence (DNA): TGTGCCAGCAAGGGAGAGGAGAAGACCCAGTACTTC. V and J are TRBV12-3 or TRBV12-4 and TRBJ2-5; TRBD2 is a possible D gene (5 bases). This CDR3 has 12 residues. V gave up 7 bases and J gave up 6 bases, with 12 bases separating them.

V is TRBV28 and J is TRBJ2-7, with D uncertain. V lost 6 bases and J lost 6, with 15 bases in between. Germline loops: CDR1 MDHEN, CDR2 SYDVKM. The CDR3 length is 13 residues. The DNA of the CDR3 is TGTGCCAGCAGCGAGCCCCAGCTAGTCGAGCAGTACTTC. This codes for CASSEPQLVEQYF.

This clone was detected a few times. This sequence joins TRBV5-1 and TRBJ2-7; perhaps TRBD1 as D (6 bases). Per germline, CDR1 SGHRS and CDR2 YFSETQ. Deletions cut 0 bases from V and 4 bases from J, with 14 bases between. The CDR3 extends over 15 amino acids. The chain's CDR3 is CASSLAGAAGYEQYF. CDR3 nucleotides: TGCGCCAGCAGCTTGGCAGGGGCAGCAGGGTACGAGCAGTACTTC.

This chain's CDR3 is CATMGTSGRADTQYF. The CDR3 region has the DNA TGTGCGACAATGGGAACTAGCGGGAGGGCGGATACGCAGTATTTT. This sequence joins TRBV10-3 and TRBJ2-3; 13 nucleotides match TRBD2. The germline gives CDR1 ENHRY, CDR2 SYGVKD. The CDR3 sequence is 15 residues long.

The chain couples TRBV9 to TRBJ1-1; perhaps TRBD1 as D (5 bases). CDR1 and CDR2 from the germline V gene are SGDLS and YYNGEE. The CDR3 extends over 13 amino acids. V dropped 7 bases and J dropped 1 base, with 11 bases sitting between them. CDR3: CASAYQGNTEAFF. The CDR3 nucleotides are TGTGCCAGCGCATACCAGGGGAACACTGAAGCTTTCTTT.

CDR3 in DNA: TGTGCCACCAAGCGGGAAACCACAGATACGCAGTATTTT. It specifies CATKRETTDTQYF. The chain has TRBV2 and TRBJ2-3, with TRBD2 matching 7 bases. Germline CDR1 reads SNHLY; CDR2 reads FYNNEI. After removal of 10 bases from V and 2 bases from J, the junction contained 6 bases not matched to a gene. This CDR3 is 13 amino acids long.

This chain connects TRBV7-2 to TRBJ1-3; D might be TRBD1 (6 bases). The germline V gene has CDR1 SGHTA and CDR2 FQGNSA. The V end lost 4 bases, the J end lost 0 bases, and 16 bases lay between the germline ends. The CDR3 is made up of 17 amino acids. The CDR3 here is CASSSVTGISSGNTIYF. DNA of the CDR3: TGTGCCAGCAGCTCCGTGACAGGCATCAGCTCTGGAAACACCATATATTTT.